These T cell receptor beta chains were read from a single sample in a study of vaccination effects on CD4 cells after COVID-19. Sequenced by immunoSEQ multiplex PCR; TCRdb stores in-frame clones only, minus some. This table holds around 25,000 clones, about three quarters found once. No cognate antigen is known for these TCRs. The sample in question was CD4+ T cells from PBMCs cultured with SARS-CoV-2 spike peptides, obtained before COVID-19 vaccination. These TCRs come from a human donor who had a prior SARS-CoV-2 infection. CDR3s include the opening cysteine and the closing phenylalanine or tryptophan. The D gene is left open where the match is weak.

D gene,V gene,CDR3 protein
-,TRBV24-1,CATSGQEGGYTF
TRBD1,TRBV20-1,CSASAPLVGQGYQPQHF
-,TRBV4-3,CASSQDWATTDTQYF
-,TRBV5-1,CASSLVPIYEQYF
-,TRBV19,CASSIRQSGNTIYF
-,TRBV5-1,CASSEIQETQYF
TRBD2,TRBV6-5,CASSYAGGGTGELFF
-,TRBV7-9,CASSLGSETQYF
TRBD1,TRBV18,CASSPDRVDEKLFF
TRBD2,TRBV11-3,CASSPGGLAGGLAKNIQYF
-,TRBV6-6,CASTLGWGGPTGELFF
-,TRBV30,CAWSVKGLSNQPQHF
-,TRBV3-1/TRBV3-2,CASSQRERASYEQYF
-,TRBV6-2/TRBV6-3,CASSLPGLVSEAFF
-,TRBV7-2,CASSHGLGGYSYEQYF
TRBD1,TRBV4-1,CASSQDRTGGGQPQHF
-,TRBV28,CASSTRDRSPFF
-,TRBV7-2,CASSFSVNYGYTF
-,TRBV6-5,CASRRQENYGYTF
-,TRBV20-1,CSASPADRGGKLFF
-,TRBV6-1,CASSDRTRSWNTEAFF
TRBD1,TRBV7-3,CASSLAATGRNEQFF
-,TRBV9,CASSVVGTEQFF
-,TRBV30,CAWKSGGGKLFF
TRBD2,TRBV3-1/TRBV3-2,CASSSLGTSGIIDF